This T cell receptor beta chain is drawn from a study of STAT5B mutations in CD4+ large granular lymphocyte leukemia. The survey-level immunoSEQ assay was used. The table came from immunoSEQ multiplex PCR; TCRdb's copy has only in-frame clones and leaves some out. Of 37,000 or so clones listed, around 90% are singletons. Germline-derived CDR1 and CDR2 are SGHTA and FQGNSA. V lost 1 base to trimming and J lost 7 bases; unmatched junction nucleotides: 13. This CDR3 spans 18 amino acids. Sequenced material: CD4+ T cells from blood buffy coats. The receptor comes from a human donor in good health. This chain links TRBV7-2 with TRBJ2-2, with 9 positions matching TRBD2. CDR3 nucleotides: TGTGCCAGCAGCTTAGTAAAGGGGGGTAGCGGGAGTTTCGGGGAGCTGTTTTTT. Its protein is CASSLVKGGSGSFGELFF.